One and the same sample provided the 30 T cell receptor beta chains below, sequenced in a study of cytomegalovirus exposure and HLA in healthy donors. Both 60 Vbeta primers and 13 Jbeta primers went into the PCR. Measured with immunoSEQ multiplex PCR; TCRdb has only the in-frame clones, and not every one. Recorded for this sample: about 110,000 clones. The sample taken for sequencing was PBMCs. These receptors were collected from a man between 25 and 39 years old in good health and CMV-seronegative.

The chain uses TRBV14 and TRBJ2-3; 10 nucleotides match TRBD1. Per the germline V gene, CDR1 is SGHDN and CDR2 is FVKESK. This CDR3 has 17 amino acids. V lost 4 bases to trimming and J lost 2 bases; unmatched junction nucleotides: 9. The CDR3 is CASSPTGTGDYTDTQYF. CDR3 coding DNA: TGTGCCAGCAGCCCTACCGGGACAGGGGATTACACAGATACGCAGTATTTT.

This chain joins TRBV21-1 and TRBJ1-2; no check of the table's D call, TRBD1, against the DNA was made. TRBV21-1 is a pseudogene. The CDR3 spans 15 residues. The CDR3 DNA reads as TGTGCCAGCGGGGGGACAGGAGCCCCTAACTATGGCTACACCTTC. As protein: CASGGTGAPNYGYTF.

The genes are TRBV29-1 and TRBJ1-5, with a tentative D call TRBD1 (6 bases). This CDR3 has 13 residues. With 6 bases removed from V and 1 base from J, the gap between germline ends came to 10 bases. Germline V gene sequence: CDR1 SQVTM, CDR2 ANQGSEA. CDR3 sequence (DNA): TGCAGCGTCTCCAGGGGAAGCAATCAGCCCCAGCATTTT. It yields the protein CSVSRGSNQPQHF.

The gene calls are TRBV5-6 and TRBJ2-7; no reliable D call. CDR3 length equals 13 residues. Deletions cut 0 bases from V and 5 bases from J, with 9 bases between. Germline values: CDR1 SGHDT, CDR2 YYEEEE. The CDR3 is CASSLVFGDEQYF. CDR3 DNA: TGTGCCAGCAGCTTGGTTTTCGGTGACGAGCAGTACTTC. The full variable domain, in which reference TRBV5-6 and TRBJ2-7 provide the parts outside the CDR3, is DAGVTQSPTHLIKTRGQQVTLRCSPKSGHDTVSWYQQALGQGPQFIFQYYEEEERQRGNFPDRFSGHQFPNYSSELNVNALLLGDSALYLCASSLVFGDEQYFGPGTRLTVT.

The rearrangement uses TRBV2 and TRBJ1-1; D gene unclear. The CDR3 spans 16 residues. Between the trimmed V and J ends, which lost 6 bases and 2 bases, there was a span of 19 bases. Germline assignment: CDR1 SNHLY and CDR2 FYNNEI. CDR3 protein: CASRAPLVEQNTEAFF. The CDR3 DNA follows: TGTGCCAGCAGGGCCCCACTAGTGGAGCAAAACACTGAAGCTTTCTTT.

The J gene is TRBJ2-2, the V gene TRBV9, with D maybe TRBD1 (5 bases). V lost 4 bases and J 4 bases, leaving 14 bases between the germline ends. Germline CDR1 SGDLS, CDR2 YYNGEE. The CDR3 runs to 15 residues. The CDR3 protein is CASSPTTGFTGELFF. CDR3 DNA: TGTGCCAGCAGCCCCACAACAGGCTTCACCGGGGAGCTGTTTTTT.

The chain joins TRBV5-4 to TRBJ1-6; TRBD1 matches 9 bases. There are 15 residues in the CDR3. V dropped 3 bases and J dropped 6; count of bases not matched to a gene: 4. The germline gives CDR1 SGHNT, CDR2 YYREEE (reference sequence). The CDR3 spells CASSSWTGANSPLHF. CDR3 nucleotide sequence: TGTGCCAGCAGCTCCTGGACAGGGGCTAATTCACCCCTCCACTTT. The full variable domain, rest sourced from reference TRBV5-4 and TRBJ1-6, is ETGVTQSPTHLIKTRGQQVTLRCSSQSGHNTVSWYQQALGQGPQFIFQYYREEENGRGNFPPRFSGLQFPNYSSELNVNALELDDSALYLCASSSWTGANSPLHFGNGTRLTVT.

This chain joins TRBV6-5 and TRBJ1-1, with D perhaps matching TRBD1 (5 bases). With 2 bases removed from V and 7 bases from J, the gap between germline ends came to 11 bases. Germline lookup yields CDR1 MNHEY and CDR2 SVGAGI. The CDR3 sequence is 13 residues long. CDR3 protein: CASSYGARDEAFF. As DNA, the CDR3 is TGTGCCAGCAGTTACGGGGCCAGGGATGAAGCTTTCTTT.

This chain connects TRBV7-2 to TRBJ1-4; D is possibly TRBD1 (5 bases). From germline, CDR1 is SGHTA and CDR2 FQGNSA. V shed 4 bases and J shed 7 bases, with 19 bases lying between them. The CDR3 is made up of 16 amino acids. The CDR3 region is CASSWGGGGRSEKLFF. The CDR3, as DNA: TGTGCCAGCAGCTGGGGCGGTGGCGGCAGGTCTGAAAAACTGTTTTTT. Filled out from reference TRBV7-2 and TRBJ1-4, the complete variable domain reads GAGVSQSPSNKVTEKGKDVELRCDPISGHTALYWYRQSLGQGLEFLIYFQGNSAPDKSGLPSDRFSAERTGGSVSTLTIQRTQQEDSAVYLCASSWGGGGRSEKLFFGSGTQLSVL.

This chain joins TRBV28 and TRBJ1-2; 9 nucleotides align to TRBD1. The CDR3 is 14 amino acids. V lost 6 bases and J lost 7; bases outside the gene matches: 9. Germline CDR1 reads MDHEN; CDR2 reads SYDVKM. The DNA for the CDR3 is TGTGCCAGCAGGAGCCGGGACAGGGTTGTTGGCTACACCTTC. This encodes CASRSRDRVVGYTF.

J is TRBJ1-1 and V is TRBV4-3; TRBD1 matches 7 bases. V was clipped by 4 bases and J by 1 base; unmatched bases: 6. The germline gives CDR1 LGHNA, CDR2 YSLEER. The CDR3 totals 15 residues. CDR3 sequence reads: CASSPSRDRNTEAFF. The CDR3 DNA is TGCGCCAGCAGCCCGTCCCGGGACAGGAACACTGAAGCTTTCTTT.

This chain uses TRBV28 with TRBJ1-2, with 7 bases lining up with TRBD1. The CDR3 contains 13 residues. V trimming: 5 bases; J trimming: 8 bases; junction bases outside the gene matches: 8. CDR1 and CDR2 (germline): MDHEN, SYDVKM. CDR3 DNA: TGTGCCAGCAGTGGCCAGGGGGGATGGGGCTACACCTTC. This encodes CASSGQGGWGYTF.

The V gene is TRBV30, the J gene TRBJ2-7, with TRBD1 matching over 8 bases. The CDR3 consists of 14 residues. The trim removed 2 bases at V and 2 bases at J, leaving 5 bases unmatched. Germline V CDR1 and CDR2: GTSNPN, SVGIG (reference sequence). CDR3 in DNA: TGTGCCTGGAGTACTGGACAGGGTACCTACGAGCAGTACTTC. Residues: CAWSTGQGTYEQYF.

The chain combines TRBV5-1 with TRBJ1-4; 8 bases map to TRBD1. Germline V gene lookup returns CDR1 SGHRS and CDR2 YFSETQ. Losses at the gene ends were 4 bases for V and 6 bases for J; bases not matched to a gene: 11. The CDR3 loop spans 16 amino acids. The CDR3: CASSKGRGPRDEKLFF. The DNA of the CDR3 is TGCGCCAGCAGCAAAGGCAGGGGGCCGCGGGATGAAAAACTGTTTTTT. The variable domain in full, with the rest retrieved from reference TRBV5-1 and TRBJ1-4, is KAGVTQTPRYLIKTRGQQVTLSCSPISGHRSVSWYQQTPGQGLQFLFEYFSETQRNKGNFPGRFSGRQFSNSRSEMNVSTLELGDSALYLCASSKGRGPRDEKLFFGSGTQLSVL.

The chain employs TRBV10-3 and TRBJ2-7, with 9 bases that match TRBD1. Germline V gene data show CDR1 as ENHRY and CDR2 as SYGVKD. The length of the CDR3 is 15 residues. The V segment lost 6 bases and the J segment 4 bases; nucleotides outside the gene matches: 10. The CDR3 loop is CAISPGTGSSYEQYF. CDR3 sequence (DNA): TGTGCCATCAGCCCCGGGACAGGGTCAAGTTACGAGCAGTACTTC.

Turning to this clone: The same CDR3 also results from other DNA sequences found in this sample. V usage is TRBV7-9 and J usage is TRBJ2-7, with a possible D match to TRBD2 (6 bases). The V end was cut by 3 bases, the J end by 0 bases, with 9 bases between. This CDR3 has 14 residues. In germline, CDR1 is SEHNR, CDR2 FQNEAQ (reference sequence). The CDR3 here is CASSFSGSSYEQYF. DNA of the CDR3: TGTGCCAGCAGCTTCTCCGGGAGCTCCTACGAGCAGTACTTC.

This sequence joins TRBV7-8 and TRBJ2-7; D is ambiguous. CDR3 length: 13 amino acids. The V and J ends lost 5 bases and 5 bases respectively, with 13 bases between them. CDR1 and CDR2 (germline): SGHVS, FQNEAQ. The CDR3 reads CASSHGVANEQYF. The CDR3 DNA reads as TGTGCCAGCAGCCATGGAGTGGCAAACGAGCAGTACTTC.

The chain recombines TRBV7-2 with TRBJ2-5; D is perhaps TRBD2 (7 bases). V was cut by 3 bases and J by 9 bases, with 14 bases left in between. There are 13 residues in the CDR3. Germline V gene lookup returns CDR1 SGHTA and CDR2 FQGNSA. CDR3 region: CASSLRRGRAQYF. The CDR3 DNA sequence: TGTGCCAGCAGCTTGAGGCGGGGGCGGGCCCAGTACTTC.

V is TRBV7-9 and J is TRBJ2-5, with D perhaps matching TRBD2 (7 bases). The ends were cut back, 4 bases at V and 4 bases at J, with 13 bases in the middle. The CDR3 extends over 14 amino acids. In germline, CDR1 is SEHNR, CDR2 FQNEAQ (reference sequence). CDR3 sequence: CASSSRGGLETQYF. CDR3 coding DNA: TGTGCCAGCAGCTCCCGCGGGGGCCTAGAGACCCAGTACTTC.

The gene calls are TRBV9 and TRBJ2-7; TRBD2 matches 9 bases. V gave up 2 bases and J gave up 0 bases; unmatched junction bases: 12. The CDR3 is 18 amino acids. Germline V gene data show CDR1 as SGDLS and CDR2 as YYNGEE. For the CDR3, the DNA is TGTGCCAGCAGCGTCGCGGGAGGGGGGACCCTGAGCTCCTACGAGCAGTACTTC. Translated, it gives CASSVAGGGTLSSYEQYF.

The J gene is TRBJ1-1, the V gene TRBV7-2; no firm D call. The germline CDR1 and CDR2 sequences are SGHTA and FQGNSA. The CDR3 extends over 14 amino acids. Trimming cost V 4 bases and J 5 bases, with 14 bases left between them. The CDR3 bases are TGTGCCAGCAGCTCCCTAACAGCGGGGACTGAAGCTTTCTTT. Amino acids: CASSSLTAGTEAFF.

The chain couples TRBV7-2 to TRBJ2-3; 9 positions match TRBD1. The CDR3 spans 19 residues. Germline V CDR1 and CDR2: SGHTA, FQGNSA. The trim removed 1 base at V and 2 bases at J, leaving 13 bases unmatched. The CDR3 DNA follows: TGTGCCAGCAGCTTAGGCCGGGACAGGGAACGGGAAGTCACAGATACGCAGTATTTT. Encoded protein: CASSLGRDREREVTDTQYF. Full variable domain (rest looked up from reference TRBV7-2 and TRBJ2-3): GAGVSQSPSNKVTEKGKDVELRCDPISGHTALYWYRQSLGQGLEFLIYFQGNSAPDKSGLPSDRFSAERTGGSVSTLTIQRTQQEDSAVYLCASSLGRDREREVTDTQYFGPGTRLTVL.

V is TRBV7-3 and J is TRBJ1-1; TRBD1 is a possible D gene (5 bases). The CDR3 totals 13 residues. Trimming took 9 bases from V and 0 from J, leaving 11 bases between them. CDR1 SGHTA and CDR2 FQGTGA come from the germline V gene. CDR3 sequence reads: CASGKGMNTEAFF. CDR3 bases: TGTGCCAGTGGGAAGGGGATGAACACTGAAGCTTTCTTT.

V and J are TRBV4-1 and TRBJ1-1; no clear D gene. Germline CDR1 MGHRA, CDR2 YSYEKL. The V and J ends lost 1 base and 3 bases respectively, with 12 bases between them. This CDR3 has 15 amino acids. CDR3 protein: CASSQVRGVDTEAFF. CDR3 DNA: TGCGCCAGCAGCCAAGTCAGAGGCGTCGACACTGAAGCTTTCTTT.

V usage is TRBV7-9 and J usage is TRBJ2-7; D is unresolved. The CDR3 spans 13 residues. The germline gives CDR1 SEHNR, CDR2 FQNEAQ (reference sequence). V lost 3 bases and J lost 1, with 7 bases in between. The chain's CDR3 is CASSFGQSYEQYF. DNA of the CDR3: TGTGCCAGCAGCTTTGGGCAGTCCTACGAGCAGTACTTC.

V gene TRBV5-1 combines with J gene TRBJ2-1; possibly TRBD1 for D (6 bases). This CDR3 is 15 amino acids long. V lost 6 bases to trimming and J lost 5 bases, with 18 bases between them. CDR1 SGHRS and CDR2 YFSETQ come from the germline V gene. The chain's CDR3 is CASTVPGHRDNEQFF. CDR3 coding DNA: TGCGCCAGCACCGTTCCGGGACACCGGGACAATGAGCAGTTCTTC.

Here the CDR3 reads CATSRDGNRLNTEAFF. CDR3 in DNA: TGTGCCACCAGCAGAGATGGTAACAGATTGAACACTGAAGCTTTCTTT. The chain carries TRBV15 and TRBJ1-1; no firm D call. CDR3 size: 16 residues. Trimming cost V 0 bases and J 0 bases, with 11 bases left between them. Looked up from germline, CDR1 is LNHNV and CDR2 is YYDKDF (reference sequence).

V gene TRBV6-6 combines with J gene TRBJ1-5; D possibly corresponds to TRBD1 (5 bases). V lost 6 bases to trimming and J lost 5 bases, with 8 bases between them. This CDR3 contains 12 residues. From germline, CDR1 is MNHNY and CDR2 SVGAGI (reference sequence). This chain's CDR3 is CASRQGDQPQHF. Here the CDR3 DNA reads TGTGCCAGCAGACAAGGGGATCAGCCCCAGCATTTT.

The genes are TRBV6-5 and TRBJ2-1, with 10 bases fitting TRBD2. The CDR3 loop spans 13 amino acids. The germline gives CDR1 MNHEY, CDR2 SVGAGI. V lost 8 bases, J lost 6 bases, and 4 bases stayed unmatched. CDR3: CASFSGGANEQFF. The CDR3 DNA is TGTGCCAGCTTCAGCGGGGGGGCCAATGAGCAGTTCTTC.

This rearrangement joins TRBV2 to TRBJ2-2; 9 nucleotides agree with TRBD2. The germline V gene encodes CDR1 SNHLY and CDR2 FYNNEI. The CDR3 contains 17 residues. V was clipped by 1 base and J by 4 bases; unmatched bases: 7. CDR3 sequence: CASSEGPGRGGTGELFF. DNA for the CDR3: TGTGCCAGCAGTGAAGGTCCGGGGCGGGGGGGCACCGGGGAGCTGTTTTTT.